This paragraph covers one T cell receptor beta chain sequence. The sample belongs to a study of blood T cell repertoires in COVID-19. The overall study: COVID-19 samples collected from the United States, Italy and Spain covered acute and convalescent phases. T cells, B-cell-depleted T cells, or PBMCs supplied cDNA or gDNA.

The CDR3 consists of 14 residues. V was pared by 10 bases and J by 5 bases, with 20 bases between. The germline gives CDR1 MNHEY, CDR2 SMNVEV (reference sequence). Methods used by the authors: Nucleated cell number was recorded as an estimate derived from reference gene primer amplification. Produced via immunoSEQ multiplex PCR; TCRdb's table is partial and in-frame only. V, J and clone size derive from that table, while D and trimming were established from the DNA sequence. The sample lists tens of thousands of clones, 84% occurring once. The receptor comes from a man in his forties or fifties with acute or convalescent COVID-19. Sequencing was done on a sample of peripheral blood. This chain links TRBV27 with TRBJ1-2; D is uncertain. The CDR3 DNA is TGTGCCATCAGAGAACTTGACAAACCGTATGGCTACACCTTC. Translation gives CAIRELDKPYGYTF.